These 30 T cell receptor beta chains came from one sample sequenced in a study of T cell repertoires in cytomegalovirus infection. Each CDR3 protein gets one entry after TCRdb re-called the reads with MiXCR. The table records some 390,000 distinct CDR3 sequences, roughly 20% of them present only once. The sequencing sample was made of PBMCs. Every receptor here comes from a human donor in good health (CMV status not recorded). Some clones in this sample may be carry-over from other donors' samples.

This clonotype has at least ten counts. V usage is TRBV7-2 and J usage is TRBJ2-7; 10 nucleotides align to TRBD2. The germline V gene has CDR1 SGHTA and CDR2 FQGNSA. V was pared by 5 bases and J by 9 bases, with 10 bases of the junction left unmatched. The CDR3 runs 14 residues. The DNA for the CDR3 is TGTGCCAGCAGCACCGGGACTAGCGCAAAGGGGCAGTACTTC. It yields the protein CASSTGTSAKGQYF. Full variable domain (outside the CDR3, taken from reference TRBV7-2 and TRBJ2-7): GAGVSQSPSNKVTEKGKDVELRCDPISGHTALYWYRQSLGQGLEFLIYFQGNSAPDKSGLPSDRFSAERTGGSVSTLTIQRTQQEDSAVYLCASSTGTSAKGQYFGPGTRLTVT.

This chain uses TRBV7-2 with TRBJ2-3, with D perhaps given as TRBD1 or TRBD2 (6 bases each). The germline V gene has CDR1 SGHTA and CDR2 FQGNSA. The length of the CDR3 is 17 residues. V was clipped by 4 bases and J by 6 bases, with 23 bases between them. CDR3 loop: CASSSHGVGGTGDTQYF. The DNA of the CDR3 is TGTGCCAGCAGCTCTCACGGAGTAGGGGGGACCGGTGATACGCAGTATTTT.

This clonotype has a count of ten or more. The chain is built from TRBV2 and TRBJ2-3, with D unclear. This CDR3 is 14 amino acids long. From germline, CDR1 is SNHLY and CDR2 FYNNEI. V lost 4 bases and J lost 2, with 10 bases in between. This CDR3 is CASSADRTTDTQYF. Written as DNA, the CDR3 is TGTGCCAGCAGTGCAGACCGTACCACAGATACGCAGTATTTT.

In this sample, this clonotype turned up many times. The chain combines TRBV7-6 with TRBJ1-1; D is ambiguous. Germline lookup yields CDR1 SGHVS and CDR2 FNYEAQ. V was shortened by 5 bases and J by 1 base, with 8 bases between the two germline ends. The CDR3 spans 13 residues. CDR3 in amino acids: CASSLLPNTEAFF. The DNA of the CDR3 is TGTGCCAGCAGCCTCCTCCCGAACACTGAAGCTTTCTTT.

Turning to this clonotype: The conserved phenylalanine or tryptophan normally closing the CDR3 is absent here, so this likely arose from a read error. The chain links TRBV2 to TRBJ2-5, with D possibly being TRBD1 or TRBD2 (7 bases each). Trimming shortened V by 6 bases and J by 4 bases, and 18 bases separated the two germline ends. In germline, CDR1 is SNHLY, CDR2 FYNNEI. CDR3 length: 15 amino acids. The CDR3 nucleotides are TGTGCCAGCAGCGCAGGGGGGGGAGGCCTAGAGACCCAGTACGTC. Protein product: CASSAGGGGLETQYV.

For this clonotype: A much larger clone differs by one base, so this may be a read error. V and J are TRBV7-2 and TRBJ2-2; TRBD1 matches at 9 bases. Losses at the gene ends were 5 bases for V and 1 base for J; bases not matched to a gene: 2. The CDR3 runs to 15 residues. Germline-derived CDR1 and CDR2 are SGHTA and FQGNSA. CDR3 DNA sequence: TGTGCCAGCAGCCGGACAGGGGTGAACACCGGGGAGCTGTTTTTT. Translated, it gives CASSRTGVNTGELFF. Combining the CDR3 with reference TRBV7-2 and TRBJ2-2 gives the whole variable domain GAGVSQSPSNKVTEKGKDVELRCDPISGHTALYWYRQSLGQGLEFLIYFQGNSAPDKSGLPSDRFSAERTGGSVSTLTIQRTQQEDSAVYLCASSRTGVNTGELFFGEGSRLTVL.

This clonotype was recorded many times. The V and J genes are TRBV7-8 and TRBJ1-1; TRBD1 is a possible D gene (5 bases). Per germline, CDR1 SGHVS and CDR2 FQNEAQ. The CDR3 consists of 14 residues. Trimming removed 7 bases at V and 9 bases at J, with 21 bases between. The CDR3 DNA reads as TGTGCCAGCATCGTCAGGGAAGGGGCGGGTAAAGCTTTCTTT. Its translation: CASIVREGAGKAFF.

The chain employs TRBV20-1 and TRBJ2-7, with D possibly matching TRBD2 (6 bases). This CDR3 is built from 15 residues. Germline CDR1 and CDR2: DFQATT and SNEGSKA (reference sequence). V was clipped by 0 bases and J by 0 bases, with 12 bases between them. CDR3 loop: CSARDRAGSSYEQYF. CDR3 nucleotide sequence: TGCAGTGCTAGAGATCGTGCGGGGAGCTCCTACGAGCAGTACTTC.

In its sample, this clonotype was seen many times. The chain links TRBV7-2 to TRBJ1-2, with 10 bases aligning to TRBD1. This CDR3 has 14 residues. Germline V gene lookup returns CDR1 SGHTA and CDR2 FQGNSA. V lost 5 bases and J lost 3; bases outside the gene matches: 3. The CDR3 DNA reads TGTGCCAGCAGCCCGGGACAGGGGTACTATGGCTACACCTTC. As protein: CASSPGQGYYGYTF. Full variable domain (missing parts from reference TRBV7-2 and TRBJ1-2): GAGVSQSPSNKVTEKGKDVELRCDPISGHTALYWYRQSLGQGLEFLIYFQGNSAPDKSGLPSDRFSAERTGGSVSTLTIQRTQQEDSAVYLCASSPGQGYYGYTFGSGTRLTVV.

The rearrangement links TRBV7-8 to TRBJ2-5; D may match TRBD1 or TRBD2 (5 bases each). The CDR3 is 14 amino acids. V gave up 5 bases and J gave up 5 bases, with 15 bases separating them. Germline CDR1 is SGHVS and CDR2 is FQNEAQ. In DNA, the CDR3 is TGTGCCAGCAGCCCTCGGGGCGATCGGGAGACCCAGTACTTC. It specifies CASSPRGDRETQYF.

CDR3 amino acids: CATSDLSRTHGYTF. Written as DNA, the CDR3 is TGTGCCACCAGTGATTTGAGCAGGACTCATGGCTACACCTTC. The gene calls are TRBV24-1 and TRBJ1-2, with D hard to call. This CDR3 contains 14 residues. Trimming removed 0 bases at V and 6 bases at J, with 10 bases between. The germline gives CDR1 KGHDR, CDR2 SFDVKD.

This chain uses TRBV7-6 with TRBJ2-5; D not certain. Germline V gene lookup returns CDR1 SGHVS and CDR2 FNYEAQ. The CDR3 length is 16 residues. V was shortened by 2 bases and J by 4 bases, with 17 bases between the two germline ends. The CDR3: CASSLRLPQPGETQYF. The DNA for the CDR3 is TGTGCCAGCAGCTTAAGGTTGCCTCAGCCGGGAGAGACCCAGTACTTC.

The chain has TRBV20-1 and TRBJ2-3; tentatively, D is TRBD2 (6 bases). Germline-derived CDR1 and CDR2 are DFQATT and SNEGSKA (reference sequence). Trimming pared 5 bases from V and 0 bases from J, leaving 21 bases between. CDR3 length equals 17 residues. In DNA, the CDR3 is TGCAGTGCTGGCTCGGACTATCGGGAGACGAGCACAGATACGCAGTATTTT. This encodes CSAGSDYRETSTDTQYF.

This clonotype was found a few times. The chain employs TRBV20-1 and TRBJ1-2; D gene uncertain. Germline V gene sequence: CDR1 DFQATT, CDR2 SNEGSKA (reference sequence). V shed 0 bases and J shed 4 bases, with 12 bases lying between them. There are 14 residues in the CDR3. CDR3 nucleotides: TGCAGTGCTAGAGACCCACGGGGTGGCTATGGCTACACCTTC. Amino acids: CSARDPRGGYGYTF.

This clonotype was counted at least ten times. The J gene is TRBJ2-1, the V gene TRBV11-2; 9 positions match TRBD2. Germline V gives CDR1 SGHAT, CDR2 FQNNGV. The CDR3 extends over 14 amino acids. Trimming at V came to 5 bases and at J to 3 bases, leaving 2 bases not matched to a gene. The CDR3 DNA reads TGTGCCAGCAGCAATAGCGGGAGCTACAATGAGCAGTTCTTC. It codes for CASSNSGSYNEQFF.

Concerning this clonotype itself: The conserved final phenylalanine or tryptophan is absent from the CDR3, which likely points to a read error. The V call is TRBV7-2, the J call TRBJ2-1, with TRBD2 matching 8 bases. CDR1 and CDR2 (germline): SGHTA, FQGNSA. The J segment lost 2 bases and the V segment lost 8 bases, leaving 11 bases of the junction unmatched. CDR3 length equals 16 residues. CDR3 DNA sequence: TGTGCCAGCCGCACCAGAGGACTAGCCCCCTACAATGAGCAGTTCTCC. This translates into CASRTRGLAPYNEQFS.

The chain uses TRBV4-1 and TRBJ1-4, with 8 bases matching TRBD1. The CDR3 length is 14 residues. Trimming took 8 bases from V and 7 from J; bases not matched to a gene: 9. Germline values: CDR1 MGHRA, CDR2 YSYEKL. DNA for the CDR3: TGCGCCAGCGGCCTGGACAGGGCCGGTGAAAAACTGTTTTTT. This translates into CASGLDRAGEKLFF.

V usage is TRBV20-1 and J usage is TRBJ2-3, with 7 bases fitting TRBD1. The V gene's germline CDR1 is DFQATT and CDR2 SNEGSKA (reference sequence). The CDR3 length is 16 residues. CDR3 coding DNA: TGCAGCGCTCCGGGGACAGCCCAAGCCTACACAGATACGCAGTATTTT. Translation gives CSAPGTAQAYTDTQYF.

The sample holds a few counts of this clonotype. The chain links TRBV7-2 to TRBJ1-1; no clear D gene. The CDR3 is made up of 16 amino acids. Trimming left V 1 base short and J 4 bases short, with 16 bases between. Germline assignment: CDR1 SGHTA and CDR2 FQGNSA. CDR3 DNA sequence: TGTGCCAGCAGCTTAGATGGTCGGGGAGGAAGCACTGAAGCTTTCTTT. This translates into CASSLDGRGGSTEAFF.

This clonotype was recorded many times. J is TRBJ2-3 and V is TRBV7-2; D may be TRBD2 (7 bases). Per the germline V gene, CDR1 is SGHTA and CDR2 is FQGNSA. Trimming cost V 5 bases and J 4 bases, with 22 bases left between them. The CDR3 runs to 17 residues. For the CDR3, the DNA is TGTGCCAGCAGCCCGCCTTGGGGGGGGCCCCTCGCAGATACGCAGTATTTT. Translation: CASSPPWGGPLADTQYF. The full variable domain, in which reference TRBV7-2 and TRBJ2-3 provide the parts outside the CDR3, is GAGVSQSPSNKVTEKGKDVELRCDPISGHTALYWYRQSLGQGLEFLIYFQGNSAPDKSGLPSDRFSAERTGGSVSTLTIQRTQQEDSAVYLCASSPPWGGPLADTQYFGPGTRLTVL.

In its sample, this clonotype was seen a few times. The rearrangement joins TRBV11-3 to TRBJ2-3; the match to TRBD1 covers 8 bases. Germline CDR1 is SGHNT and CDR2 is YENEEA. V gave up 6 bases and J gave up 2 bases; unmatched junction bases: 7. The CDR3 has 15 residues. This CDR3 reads CASSQQGVATDTQYF. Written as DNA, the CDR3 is TGTGCCAGCAGTCAACAGGGGGTAGCCACAGATACGCAGTATTTT.

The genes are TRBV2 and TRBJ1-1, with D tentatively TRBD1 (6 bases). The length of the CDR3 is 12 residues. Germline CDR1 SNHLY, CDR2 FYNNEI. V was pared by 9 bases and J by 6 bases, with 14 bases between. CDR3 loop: CARQQGRAEAFF. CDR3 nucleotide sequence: TGTGCCAGGCAACAGGGTAGAGCTGAAGCTTTCTTT.

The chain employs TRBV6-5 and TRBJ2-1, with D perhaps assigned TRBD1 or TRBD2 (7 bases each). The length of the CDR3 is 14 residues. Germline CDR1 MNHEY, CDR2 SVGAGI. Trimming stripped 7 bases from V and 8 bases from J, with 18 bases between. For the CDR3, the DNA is TGTGCCAGCAAAAAGACAGGGAGGGGATATGAGCAGTTCTTC. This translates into CASKKTGRGYEQFF.

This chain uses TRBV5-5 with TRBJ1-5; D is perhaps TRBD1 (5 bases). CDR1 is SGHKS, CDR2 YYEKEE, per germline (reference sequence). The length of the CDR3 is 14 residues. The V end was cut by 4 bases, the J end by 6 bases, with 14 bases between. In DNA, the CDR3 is TGTGCCAGCAGCACTGGAGGGGCCGGTCAGCCCCAGCATTTT. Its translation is CASSTGGAGQPQHF.

The CDR3 protein is CASSPYEGDQPQHF. Here the CDR3 DNA reads TGTGCCAGCAGTCCCTACGAAGGGGATCAGCCCCAGCATTTT. The rearrangement uses TRBV12-3 or TRBV12-4 and TRBJ1-5; tentatively, D is TRBD1 (5 bases). The length of the CDR3 is 14 residues. The V and J ends lost 5 bases and 5 bases respectively, with 13 bases between them.

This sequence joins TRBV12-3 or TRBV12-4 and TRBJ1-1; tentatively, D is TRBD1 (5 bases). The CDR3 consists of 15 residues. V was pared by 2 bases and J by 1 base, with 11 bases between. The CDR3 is CASSLRGLGNTEAFF. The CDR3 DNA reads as TGTGCCAGCAGTTTAAGGGGCCTGGGGAACACTGAAGCTTTCTTT.

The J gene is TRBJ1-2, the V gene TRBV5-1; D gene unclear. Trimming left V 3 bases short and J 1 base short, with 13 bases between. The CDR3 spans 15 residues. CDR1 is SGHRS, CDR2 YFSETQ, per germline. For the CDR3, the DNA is TGCGCCAGCAGCTGGTCGGCGCAGGTTAACTATGGCTACACCTTC. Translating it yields CASSWSAQVNYGYTF.

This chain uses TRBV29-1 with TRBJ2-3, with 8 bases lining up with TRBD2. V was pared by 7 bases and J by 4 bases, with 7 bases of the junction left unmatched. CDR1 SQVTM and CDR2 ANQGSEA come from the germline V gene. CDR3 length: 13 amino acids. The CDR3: CSAHGGRPDTQYF. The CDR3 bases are TGCAGCGCCCATGGCGGGAGGCCAGATACGCAGTATTTT.

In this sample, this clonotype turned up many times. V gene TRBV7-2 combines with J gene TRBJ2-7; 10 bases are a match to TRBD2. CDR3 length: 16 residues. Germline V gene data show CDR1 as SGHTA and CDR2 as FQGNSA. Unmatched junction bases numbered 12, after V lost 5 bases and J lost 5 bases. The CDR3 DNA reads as TGTGCCAGCAGCCAGGATCTAGCGGGAGTACCGGACGAGCAGTACTTC. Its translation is CASSQDLAGVPDEQYF. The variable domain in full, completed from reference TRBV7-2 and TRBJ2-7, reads GAGVSQSPSNKVTEKGKDVELRCDPISGHTALYWYRQSLGQGLEFLIYFQGNSAPDKSGLPSDRFSAERTGGSVSTLTIQRTQQEDSAVYLCASSQDLAGVPDEQYFGPGTRLTVT.

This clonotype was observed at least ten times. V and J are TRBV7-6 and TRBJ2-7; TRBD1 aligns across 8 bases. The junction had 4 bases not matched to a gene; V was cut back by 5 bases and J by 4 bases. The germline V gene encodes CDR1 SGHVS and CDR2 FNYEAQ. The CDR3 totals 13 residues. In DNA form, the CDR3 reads TGTGCCAGCAGCATAACAGGGGGGTACGAGCAGTACTTC. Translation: CASSITGGYEQYF.